These 19 T cell receptor beta chains came from one sample sequenced in a study of T cells after yellow fever vaccination. TCRdb redid the calling of the 5' RACE reads with MiXCR, one entry per CDR3 protein. In the table there are just under 600,000 distinct CDR3 sequences, roughly 13% of which are singletons. This sample comprised PBMCs, obtained on the day of the yellow fever booster vaccination. These receptors were collected from a man aged 25-45 years who received the YFV17D yellow fever vaccine.

The chain uses TRBV23-1 and TRBJ2-7; TRBD2 matches at 7 bases. TRBV23-1 is labeled an ORF, and its function is uncertain. Trimming cost V 0 bases and J 5 bases; bases outside gene matches: 10. CDR3 size: 16 residues. DNA for the CDR3: TGCGCCAGCAGTCAATCGATCCCGCGGGAGTGGCACGAGCAGTACTTC. This encodes CASSQSIPREWHEQYF.

This clonotype was counted between two and nine times. The chain uses TRBV20-1 and TRBJ2-2; no clear D gene. In germline, CDR1 is DFQATT, CDR2 SNEGSKA (reference sequence). This CDR3 region has 13 residues. DNA for the CDR3: TGCAGCGCCTGGATAACGAACACCGGGGAGCTGTTTTTT. Amino acids: CSAWITNTGELFF.

The rearrangement links TRBV20-1 to TRBJ2-4; no clear D. This CDR3 contains 12 residues. Trimming took off 3 bases at V and 9 bases at J, with 12 bases between the two ends. Germline loops: CDR1 DFQATT, CDR2 SNEGSKA (reference sequence). The CDR3 nucleotides are TGCAGTGCTAGCTTGGGTTACGGCATTCAGTACTTC. This codes for CSASLGYGIQYF.

This clonotype showed up just a few times. This sequence joins TRBV12-3 or TRBV12-4 and TRBJ2-1; 9 bases agree with TRBD2. The V gene end was trimmed by 1 base and the J gene end by 4 bases; junction bases not matched to a gene: 5. This CDR3 spans 16 amino acids. Here the CDR3 DNA reads TGTGCCAGCAGTTTAGACACTAGCGGGTTTTACAATGAGCAGTTCTTC. It translates to CASSLDTSGFYNEQFF.

CDR3 region: CSVASSGRVDEQYF. The CDR3 nucleotides read TGCAGCGTTGCTTCTAGCGGGAGGGTGGACGAGCAGTACTTC. V usage is TRBV29-1 and J usage is TRBJ2-7, with 12 bases matching TRBD2. Per germline, CDR1 SQVTM and CDR2 ANQGSEA. V gave up 4 bases and J gave up 5 bases; unmatched junction bases: 6. The CDR3 is made up of 14 amino acids.

This clonotype was found a few times. This sequence joins TRBV7-2 and TRBJ1-2; maybe TRBD1 (6 bases). The V and J ends lost 7 bases and 8 bases respectively, with 17 bases between them. Per germline, CDR1 SGHTA and CDR2 FQGNSA. The CDR3 totals 13 residues. The CDR3 reads CASTLGGPRGYTF. The CDR3 region has the DNA TGTGCCAGCACCTTGGGGGGGCCCCGCGGCTACACCTTC.

This clonotype was observed many times. The V gene is TRBV4-2, the J gene TRBJ2-7; the D call may be TRBD1 or TRBD2 (5 bases each). CDR3 length: 15 amino acids. The germline V and J ends were trimmed by 6 bases and 0 bases, with 15 bases remaining between them. Per the germline V gene, CDR1 is LGHNA and CDR2 is YNFKEQ. In nucleotides, the CDR3 is TGTGCCAGCAGATTCGGGACCGTCGACTCCTACGAGCAGTACTTC. Protein: CASRFGTVDSYEQYF.

The CDR3 nucleotides read TGTGCCAGCAGCCGCCGCGTTGGGGGACAAGAGACCCAGTACTTC. This sequence encodes CASSRRVGGQETQYF. This rearrangement joins TRBV5-5 to TRBJ2-5, with D possibly being TRBD1 or TRBD2 (5 bases each). With 4 bases removed from V and 2 bases from J, the gap between germline ends came to 15 bases. The germline V gene encodes CDR1 SGHKS and CDR2 YYEKEE (reference sequence). The CDR3 totals 15 residues.

This chain connects TRBV11-2 to TRBJ2-3; a possible D gene is TRBD1 (5 bases). Between the trimmed V and J ends, which lost 5 bases and 2 bases, there was a span of 8 bases. The CDR3 spans 13 residues. The V gene's germline CDR1 is SGHAT and CDR2 FQNNGV. The CDR3 DNA is TGTGCCAGCAGCGCAGGGATCACAGATACGCAGTATTTT. Translation gives CASSAGITDTQYF.

The chain is built from TRBV20-1 and TRBJ1-1; D call uncertain. Germline values: CDR1 DFQATT, CDR2 SNEGSKA (reference sequence). CDR3 size: 14 residues. V was clipped by 0 bases and J by 5 bases, with 13 bases between them. CDR3 in DNA: TGCAGTGCTAGAGATCTGGAGGGTCAGACTGAAGCTTTCTTT. Translated, it gives CSARDLEGQTEAFF.

This clonotype was seen a handful of times. CDR3 protein: CASSYSFREEGTDTQYF. The DNA for the CDR3 is TGTGCCAGCAGTTACTCGTTCCGGGAGGAGGGCACAGATACGCAGTATTTT. V gene TRBV6-5 combines with J gene TRBJ2-3, with 7 nucleotides matching TRBD2. CDR3 length: 17 amino acids. J lost 1 base, V lost 0 bases, and 7 bases had no gene match. In germline, CDR1 is MNHEY, CDR2 SVGAGI.

This clonotype was seen ten or more times. V and J are TRBV5-1 and TRBJ1-1; tentatively, D is TRBD1 (5 bases). The V end lost 4 bases, the J end lost 7 bases, and 11 bases lay between the germline ends. Looked up from germline, CDR1 is SGHRS and CDR2 is YFSETQ. The CDR3 sequence is 12 residues long. As DNA, the CDR3 is TGCGCCAGCAGCACCTGGGGGGTTGAAGCTTTCTTT. Its translation is CASSTWGVEAFF.

This clonotype was counted a few times. This chain links TRBV6-5 with TRBJ1-2; TRBD1 matches 7 bases. The germline CDR1 and CDR2 sequences are MNHEY and SVGAGI. V shed 0 bases and J 4 bases; nucleotides not matched to a gene: 2. The CDR3 contains 14 residues. Written as DNA, the CDR3 is TGTGCCAGCAGTTACTCGACAGGGCTCTATGGCTACACCTTC. Its protein product is CASSYSTGLYGYTF.

This clonotype was seen a handful of times. V and J are TRBV5-4 and TRBJ1-1; D unresolved. Germline CDR1 is SGHNT and CDR2 is YYREEE (reference sequence). The CDR3 covers 13 residues. Trimming pared 3 bases from V and 5 bases from J, leaving 11 bases between. In nucleotides, the CDR3 is TGTGCCAGCAGCTCAACTGGAGGAACTGAAGCTTTCTTT. Its protein is CASSSTGGTEAFF.

This clonotype appeared a few times. V gene TRBV20-1 combines with J gene TRBJ2-5, with a weak D call TRBD2 (6 bases). Deletions cut 6 bases from V and 1 base from J, with 24 bases between. Per germline, CDR1 DFQATT and CDR2 SNEGSKA (reference sequence). This CDR3 contains 17 residues. Written as DNA, the CDR3 is TGCAGTGCCAGGTCGTGGGGACTTTCTAGCGCCCAAGAGACCCAGTACTTC. Translating gives CSARSWGLSSAQETQYF.

This clonotype was seen only a few times. The CDR3 sequence is CASSLSSGGSTDTQYF. The CDR3 DNA reads TGTGCCAGCAGTTTATCGTCGGGTGGTAGCACAGATACGCAGTATTTT. The chain uses TRBV27 and TRBJ2-3; D is ambiguous. Germline V gene data show CDR1 as MNHEY and CDR2 as SMNVEV (reference sequence). V was clipped by 0 bases and J by 0 bases, with 10 bases between them. The CDR3 contains 16 residues.

In this sample, this clonotype turned up a few times. The chain recombines TRBV24-1 with TRBJ1-1; TRBD1 is a possible D gene (5 bases). Trimming pared 7 bases from V and 1 base from J, leaving 15 bases between. CDR1 is KGHDR, CDR2 SFDVKD, per germline. The CDR3 has 15 residues. CDR3 in amino acids: CATRRGSDTNTEAFF. CDR3 bases: TGTGCCACCAGAAGGGGCAGTGATACGAACACTGAAGCTTTCTTT.

CDR3 protein: CASSLGVRYEQYF. The CDR3 coding sequence is TGTGCCAGCAGCTTAGGCGTACGCTACGAGCAGTACTTC. The J gene is TRBJ2-7, the V gene TRBV7-8; D not certain. Germline lookup yields CDR1 SGHVS and CDR2 FQNEAQ. This CDR3 has 13 amino acids. The ends were cut back, 1 base at V and 3 bases at J, with 7 bases in the middle.

In its sample, this clonotype was seen a few times. The rearrangement joins TRBV20-1 to TRBJ2-3; D is ambiguous. Germline V gene sequence: CDR1 DFQATT, CDR2 SNEGSKA (reference sequence). Trimming pared 5 bases from V and 5 bases from J, leaving 5 bases between. The CDR3 contains 10 residues. The CDR3 DNA is TGCAGTGCTTGGCTAGATACGCAGTATTTT. It encodes CSAWLDTQYF.